Described below is a single T cell receptor (beta chain) sequence and its context. The target antigen is unknown. Trimming removed 4 bases from V and 4 bases from J; junction bases left unmatched: 7. This CDR3 has 14 residues. Germline V gene sequence: CDR1 SQVTM, CDR2 ANQGSEA. The data originate from a study of cytomegalovirus exposure and HLA in healthy donors. Points from the study as a whole: The authors later found most CMV-associated TCR beta chains appeared HLA-restricted. The study reported that TCR beta sequences accurately predicted HLA-A and HLA-B alleles in most subjects. Most TCR beta V segments were productive about 87% or about 30% of the time in an earlier analysis.

This PCR relied on a set of 60 Vbeta primers and 13 Jbeta primers. TCRdb keeps only in-frame clones here, not all; method: immunoSEQ multiplex PCR. The profile shows around 76,000 clones, about 67% of them singletons. The material sequenced was PBMCs. This chain joins TRBV29-1 and TRBJ1-5; 7 positions agree with TRBD1. The source is a man between 35 and 55 years old in good health and CMV-seropositive. The CDR3 loop reads CSVADGTVNQPQHF. In DNA, the CDR3 is TGCAGCGTTGCCGATGGGACAGTGAATCAGCCCCAGCATTTT.